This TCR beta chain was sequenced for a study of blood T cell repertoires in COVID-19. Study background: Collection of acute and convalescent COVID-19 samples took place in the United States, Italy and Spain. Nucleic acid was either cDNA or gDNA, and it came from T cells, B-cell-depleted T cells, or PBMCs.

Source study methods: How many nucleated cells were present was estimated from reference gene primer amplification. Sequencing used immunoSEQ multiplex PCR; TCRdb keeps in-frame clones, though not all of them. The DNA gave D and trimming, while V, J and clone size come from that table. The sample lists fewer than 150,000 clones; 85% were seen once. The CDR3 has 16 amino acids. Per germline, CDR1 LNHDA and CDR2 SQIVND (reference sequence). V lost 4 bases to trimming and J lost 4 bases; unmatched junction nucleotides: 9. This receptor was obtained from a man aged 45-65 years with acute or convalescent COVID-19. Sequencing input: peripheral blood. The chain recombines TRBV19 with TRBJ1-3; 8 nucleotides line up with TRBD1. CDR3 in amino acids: CASSTTQGARGNTIYF. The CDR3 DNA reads TGTGCCAGTAGTACGACCCAGGGGGCTCGCGGAAACACCATATATTTT.